The T cell receptor beta chain described here comes from a study of T cells in Graves' hyperthyroidism and ophthalmopathy. The CDR3 regions of TCR beta were amplified from RNA transcripts. HTBI primers drove first-round RT-PCR of the TCR CDR3. TCRdb redid the calling of the multiplex PCR reads with MiXCR, one entry per CDR3 protein. Of 650,000 to 850,000 distinct CDR3 sequences in the sample, roughly 20% were seen once. This CDR3 spans 16 amino acids. V gave up 6 bases and J gave up 0 bases, with 15 bases separating them. Germline V CDR1 and CDR2: SGHVS, FQNEAQ. This sequence joins TRBV7-8 and TRBJ1-3; the D gene is possibly TRBD1 (5 bases). The specimen was blood. The clonotype comes from a woman aged 45-65 years with Graves' hyperthyroidism that later progressed to Graves' ophthalmopathy. The CDR3 region has the DNA TGTGCCAGCAGTCAAACGGGACTTATCTCTGGAAACACCATATATTTT. The encoded protein is CASSQTGLISGNTIYF.